This is a list of T cell receptor beta chains from one sample in a study of cytomegalovirus exposure and HLA in healthy donors. Sequencing used immunoSEQ multiplex PCR; TCRdb keeps in-frame clones, though not all of them. Among approximately 140,000 clones listed, roughly 88% were seen once. Sequencing was performed on PBMCs. These receptors all come from a woman in her thirties or forties in good health and CMV-seronegative. Both conserved end residues are part of each CDR3. A D gene is named only where the DNA matches it firmly. Rows give clone size only sometimes, using once, few, many, or a class for an expanded clone.

clone size: .; D gene: TRBD1; J gene: TRBJ1-2; V gene: TRBV7-9; CDR3 protein: CSSSLAGGDGYTF; CDR3 DNA: TGTTCCAGCAGCTTAGCAGGGGGGGATGGCTACACCTTC
clone size: .; D gene: .; J gene: TRBJ2-3; V gene: TRBV25-1; CDR3 protein: CASSRSGSDTQYF; CDR3 DNA: TGTGCCAGCAGTCGGTCAGGGTCAGATACGCAGTATTTT
clone size: .; D gene: TRBD2; J gene: TRBJ2-5; V gene: TRBV27; CDR3 protein: CASSLFGVSGEQETQYF; CDR3 DNA: TGTGCCAGCAGTTTATTCGGCGTTAGCGGGGAACAAGAGACCCAGTACTTC
clone size: once; D gene: .; J gene: TRBJ1-1; V gene: TRBV7-2; CDR3 protein: CASSLWRGKTEAFF; CDR3 DNA: TGTGCCAGCAGCTTATGGCGGGGAAAAACTGAAGCTTTCTTT
clone size: .; D gene: TRBD1; J gene: TRBJ1-1; V gene: TRBV7-9; CDR3 protein: CSSSSLQGGEAFF; CDR3 DNA: TGTTCCAGCAGCTCGTTACAGGGGGGTGAAGCTTTCTTT
clone size: .; D gene: .; J gene: TRBJ2-5; V gene: TRBV5-1; CDR3 protein: CASSLGGFPGETQYF; CDR3 DNA: TGCGCCAGCAGCTTGGGAGGTTTCCCGGGTGAGACCCAGTACTTC
clone size: few; D gene: .; J gene: TRBJ2-7; V gene: TRBV7-9; CDR3 protein: CASSGAYEQYF; CDR3 DNA: TGTGCCAGCAGCGGAGCCTACGAGCAGTACTTC
clone size: .; D gene: .; J gene: TRBJ1-1; V gene: TRBV6-6; CDR3 protein: CASSSRRNTEAFF; CDR3 DNA: TGTGCCAGCAGTTCAAGGAGAAACACTGAAGCTTTCTTT
clone size: .; D gene: .; J gene: TRBJ1-2; V gene: TRBV2; CDR3 protein: CASSVGGASRIGYTF; CDR3 DNA: TGTGCCAGCAGTGTTGGGGGCGCATCGCGCATTGGCTACACCTTC
clone size: .; D gene: TRBD2; J gene: TRBJ2-5; V gene: TRBV7-8; CDR3 protein: CASSLRDLAGGRAQETQYF; CDR3 DNA: TGTGCCAGCAGCTTAAGGGATTTAGCTGGCGGGAGGGCCCAAGAGACCCAGTACTTC
clone size: .; D gene: .; J gene: TRBJ1-1; V gene: TRBV7-9; CDR3 protein: CASSALRGQGLSNTEAFF; CDR3 DNA: TGTGCCAGCAGCGCGTTGAGAGGGCAGGGGCTTTCGAACACTGAAGCTTTCTTT
clone size: .; D gene: .; J gene: TRBJ1-4; V gene: TRBV7-2; CDR3 protein: CASSKGGGLSEKLFF; CDR3 DNA: TGTGCCAGCAGCAAAGGCGGGGGGCTAAGTGAAAAACTGTTTTTT
clone size: .; D gene: TRBD2; J gene: TRBJ2-7; V gene: TRBV9; CDR3 protein: CASSAGRASGSGEQYF; CDR3 DNA: TGTGCCAGCAGCGCTGGAAGGGCTAGCGGGAGCGGTGAGCAGTACTTC
clone size: few; D gene: .; J gene: TRBJ2-1; V gene: TRBV5-1; CDR3 protein: CASSLDQDFLTNEQFF; CDR3 DNA: TGCGCCAGCAGCTTGGACCAGGACTTTCTGACCAATGAGCAGTTCTTC
clone size: .; D gene: TRBD1; J gene: TRBJ2-7; V gene: TRBV2; CDR3 protein: CASRGGQGFYEQYF; CDR3 DNA: TGTGCCAGCAGGGGAGGACAGGGCTTCTACGAGCAGTACTTC
clone size: once; D gene: .; J gene: TRBJ2-2; V gene: TRBV11-2; CDR3 protein: CASSLPRDRTGELFF; CDR3 DNA: TGTGCCAGCAGCTTACCGCGGGACCGAACCGGGGAGCTGTTTTTT
clone size: .; D gene: TRBD2; J gene: TRBJ2-1; V gene: TRBV7-2; CDR3 protein: CASSLGTSGYNEQFF; CDR3 DNA: TGTGCCAGCAGCCTTGGGACTAGCGGATACAATGAGCAGTTCTTC
clone size: .; D gene: .; J gene: TRBJ1-4; V gene: TRBV4-3; CDR3 protein: CASSQGAHQTNEKLFF; CDR3 DNA: TGCGCCAGCAGCCAAGGGGCTCATCAAACTAATGAAAAACTGTTTTTT
clone size: once; D gene: TRBD2; J gene: TRBJ2-2; V gene: TRBV11-3; CDR3 protein: CASSLASVLANGELFF; CDR3 DNA: TGTGCCAGCAGCTTAGCTAGTGTACTAGCGAACGGGGAGCTGTTTTTT
clone size: .; D gene: TRBD1; J gene: TRBJ2-1; V gene: TRBV5-1; CDR3 protein: CASSLRPGQPMVLSYNEQFF; CDR3 DNA: TGCGCCAGCAGCCTCCGTCCGGGACAGCCTATGGTTCTTTCCTACAATGAGCAGTTCTTC
clone size: .; D gene: .; J gene: TRBJ2-3; V gene: TRBV19; CDR3 protein: CASSIRGARTDTQYF; CDR3 DNA: TGTGCCAGTAGTATAAGGGGCGCTCGCACAGATACGCAGTATTTT
clone size: .; D gene: .; J gene: TRBJ1-2; V gene: TRBV10-1; CDR3 protein: CASSEGQSYGYTF; CDR3 DNA: TGCGCCAGCAGTGAAGGACAGTCCTATGGCTACACCTTC
clone size: .; D gene: TRBD1; J gene: TRBJ2-1; V gene: TRBV5-1; CDR3 protein: CASSPSRGTSYNEQFF; CDR3 DNA: TGCGCCAGCAGCCCGTCCAGGGGGACCTCCTACAATGAGCAGTTCTTC
clone size: .; D gene: .; J gene: TRBJ1-4; V gene: TRBV7-9; CDR3 protein: CSSSLTTGQINEKLFF; CDR3 DNA: TGTTCCAGCAGCTTGACGACAGGACAGATTAATGAAAAACTGTTTTTT
clone size: once; D gene: .; J gene: TRBJ2-2; V gene: TRBV7-3; CDR3 protein: CASSGRPGGELFF; CDR3 DNA: TGTGCCAGCAGCGGGCGACCTGGCGGGGAGCTGTTTTTT
clone size: .; D gene: TRBD1; J gene: TRBJ2-7; V gene: TRBV5-4; CDR3 protein: CASSRGQGSYEQYF; CDR3 DNA: TGTGCCAGCAGCCGTGGACAGGGGAGCTACGAGCAGTACTTC
clone size: .; D gene: .; J gene: TRBJ1-1; V gene: TRBV27; CDR3 protein: CASSLLPNTEAFF; CDR3 DNA: TGTGCCAGCAGTTTACTCCCGAACACTGAAGCTTTCTTT
clone size: .; D gene: TRBD1; J gene: TRBJ2-3; V gene: TRBV9; CDR3 protein: CASSIHRGRSTDTQYF; CDR3 DNA: TGTGCCAGCAGCATCCACAGGGGCCGCAGCACAGATACGCAGTATTTT
clone size: once; D gene: .; J gene: TRBJ2-7; V gene: TRBV6-1; CDR3 protein: CASSLLGVNYERYF; CDR3 DNA: TGTGCCAGCAGTCTGTTAGGGGTGAACTACGAGCGGTACTTC
clone size: .; D gene: .; J gene: TRBJ2-2; V gene: TRBV5-1; CDR3 protein: CASSLESGTGELFF; CDR3 DNA: TGCGCCAGCAGCTTGGAGAGCGGTACCGGGGAGCTGTTTTTT
clone size: .; D gene: TRBD2; J gene: TRBJ2-7; V gene: TRBV5-6; CDR3 protein: CASSSTLAGRSYEQYF; CDR3 DNA: TGTGCCAGCAGCTCCACACTAGCGGGCCGTTCCTACGAGCAGTACTTC
clone size: .; D gene: TRBD2; J gene: TRBJ2-1; V gene: TRBV11-2; CDR3 protein: CASSFLAGGYNEQFF; CDR3 DNA: TGTGCCAGCAGCTTCTTAGCGGGAGGTTACAATGAGCAGTTCTTC
clone size: .; D gene: .; J gene: TRBJ1-5; V gene: TRBV6-5; CDR3 protein: CASSSSRISNQPQHF; CDR3 DNA: TGTGCCAGCAGTTCATCCAGGATTAGCAATCAGCCCCAGCATTTT
clone size: .; D gene: .; J gene: TRBJ1-2; V gene: TRBV7-9; CDR3 protein: CSSSLGGGTPVYGYTF; CDR3 DNA: TGTTCCAGCAGCTTAGGCGGGGGTACTCCCGTCTATGGCTACACCTTC
clone size: .; D gene: .; J gene: TRBJ2-1; V gene: TRBV5-4; CDR3 protein: CASSTEAVSYNEQFF; CDR3 DNA: TGTGCCAGCAGTACTGAGGCAGTCTCCTACAATGAGCAGTTCTTC
clone size: .; D gene: .; J gene: TRBJ2-2; V gene: TRBV7-9; CDR3 protein: CASSSGLMSGELFF; CDR3 DNA: TGTGCCAGCTCTTCAGGGTTAATGTCCGGGGAGCTGTTTTTT